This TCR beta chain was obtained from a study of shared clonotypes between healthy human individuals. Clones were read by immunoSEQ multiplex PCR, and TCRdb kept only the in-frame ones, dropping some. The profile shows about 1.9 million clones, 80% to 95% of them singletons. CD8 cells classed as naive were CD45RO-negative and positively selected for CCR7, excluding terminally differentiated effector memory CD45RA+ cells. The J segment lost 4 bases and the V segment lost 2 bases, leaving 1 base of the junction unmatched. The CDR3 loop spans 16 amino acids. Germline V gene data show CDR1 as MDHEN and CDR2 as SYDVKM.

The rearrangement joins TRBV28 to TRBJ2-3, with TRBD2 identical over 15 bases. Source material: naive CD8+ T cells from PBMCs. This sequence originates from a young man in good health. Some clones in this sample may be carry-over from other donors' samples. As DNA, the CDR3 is TGTGCCAGCAGTTTAGGACTAGCGGGAGGGTCAGATACGCAGTATTTT. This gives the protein CASSLGLAGGSDTQYF.